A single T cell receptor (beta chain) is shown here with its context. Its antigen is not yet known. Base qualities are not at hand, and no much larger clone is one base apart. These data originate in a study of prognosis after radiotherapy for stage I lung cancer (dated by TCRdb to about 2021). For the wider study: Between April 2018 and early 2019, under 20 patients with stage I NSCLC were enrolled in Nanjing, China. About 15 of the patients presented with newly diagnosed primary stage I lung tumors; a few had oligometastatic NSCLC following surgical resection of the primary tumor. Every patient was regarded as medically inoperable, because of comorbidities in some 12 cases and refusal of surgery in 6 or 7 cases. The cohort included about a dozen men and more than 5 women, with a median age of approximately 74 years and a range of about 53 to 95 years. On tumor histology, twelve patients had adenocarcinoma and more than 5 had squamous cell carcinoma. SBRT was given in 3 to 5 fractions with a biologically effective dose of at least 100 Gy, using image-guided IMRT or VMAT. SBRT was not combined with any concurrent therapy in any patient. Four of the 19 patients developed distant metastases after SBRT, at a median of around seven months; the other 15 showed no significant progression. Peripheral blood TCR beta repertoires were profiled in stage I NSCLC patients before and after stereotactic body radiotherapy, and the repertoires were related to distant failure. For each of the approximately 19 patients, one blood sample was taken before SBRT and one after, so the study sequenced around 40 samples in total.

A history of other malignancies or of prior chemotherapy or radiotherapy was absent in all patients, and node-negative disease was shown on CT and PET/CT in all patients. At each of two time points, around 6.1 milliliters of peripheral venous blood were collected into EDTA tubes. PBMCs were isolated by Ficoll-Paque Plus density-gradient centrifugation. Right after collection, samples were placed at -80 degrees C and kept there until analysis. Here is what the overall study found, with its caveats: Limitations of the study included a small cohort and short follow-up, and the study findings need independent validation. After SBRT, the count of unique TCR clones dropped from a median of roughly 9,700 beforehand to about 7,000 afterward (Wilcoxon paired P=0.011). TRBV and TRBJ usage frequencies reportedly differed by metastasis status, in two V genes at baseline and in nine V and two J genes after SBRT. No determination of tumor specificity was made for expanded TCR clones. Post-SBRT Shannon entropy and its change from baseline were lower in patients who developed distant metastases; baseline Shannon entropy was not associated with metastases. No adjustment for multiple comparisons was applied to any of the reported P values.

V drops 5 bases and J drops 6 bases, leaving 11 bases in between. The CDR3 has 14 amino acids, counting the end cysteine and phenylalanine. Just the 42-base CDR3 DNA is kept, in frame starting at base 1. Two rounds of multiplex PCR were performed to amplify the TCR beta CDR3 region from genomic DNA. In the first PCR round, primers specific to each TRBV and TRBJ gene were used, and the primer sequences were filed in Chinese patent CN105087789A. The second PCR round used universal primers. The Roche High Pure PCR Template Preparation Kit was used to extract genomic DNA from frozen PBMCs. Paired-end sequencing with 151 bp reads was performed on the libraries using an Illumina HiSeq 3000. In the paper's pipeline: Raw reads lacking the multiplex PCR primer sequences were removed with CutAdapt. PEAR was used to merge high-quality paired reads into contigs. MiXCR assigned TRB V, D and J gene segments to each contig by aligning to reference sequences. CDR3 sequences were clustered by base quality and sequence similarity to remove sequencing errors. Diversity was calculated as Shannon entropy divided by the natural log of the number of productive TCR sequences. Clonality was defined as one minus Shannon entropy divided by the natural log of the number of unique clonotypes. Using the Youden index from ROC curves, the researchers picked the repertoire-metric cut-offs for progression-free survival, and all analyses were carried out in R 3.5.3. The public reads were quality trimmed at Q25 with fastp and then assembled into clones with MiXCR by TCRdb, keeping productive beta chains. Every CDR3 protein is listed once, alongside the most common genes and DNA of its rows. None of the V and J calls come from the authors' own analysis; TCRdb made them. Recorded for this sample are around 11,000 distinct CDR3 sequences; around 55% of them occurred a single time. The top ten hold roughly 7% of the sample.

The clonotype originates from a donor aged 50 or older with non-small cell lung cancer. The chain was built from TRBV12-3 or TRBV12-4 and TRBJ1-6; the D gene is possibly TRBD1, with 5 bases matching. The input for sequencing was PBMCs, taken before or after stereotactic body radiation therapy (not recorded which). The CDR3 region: CASSATATNSPLHF. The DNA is TGTGCCAGCAGTGCGACAGCAACTAATTCACCCCTCCACTTT.